What follows are 4 T cell receptor beta chains derived from one specimen sequenced in a study of T cells after yellow fever vaccination. TCRdb re-called the 5' RACE reads with MiXCR, one entry per CDR3 protein. The table includes some 350,000 distinct CDR3 sequences, 8.7% detected once. The specimen was PBMCs, collected on the day of the first yellow fever vaccination. The receptor source for this set is a man younger than 30 who received the YFV17D yellow fever vaccine.

Remarks on this clonotype: The junction departs from germline at one end; a sequencing error may be responsible. The chain couples TRBV2 to TRBJ2-5; 7 nucleotides line up with TRBD2. Germline V gene lookup returns CDR1 SNHLY and CDR2 FYNNEI. The CDR3 loop spans 16 amino acids. CDR3 coding DNA: TGTGCGAGCACGTACGGAAGGACTAGGCTACAAGAGACCCAGTACTTC. Its protein is CASTYGRTRLQETQYF.

This clonotype came up a few times. The rearrangement links TRBV7-9 to TRBJ2-2, with D perhaps matching TRBD1 or TRBD2 (6 bases each). V was shortened by 3 bases and J by 3 bases, with 17 bases between the two germline ends. The CDR3 runs 17 residues. Germline V CDR1 and CDR2: SEHNR, FQNEAQ (reference sequence). The CDR3 sequence: CASSFVSRGGDTGELFF. CDR3 in DNA: TGTGCCAGCAGCTTTGTCTCCAGGGGAGGTGACACCGGGGAGCTGTTTTTT. The full variable domain, in which reference TRBV7-9 and TRBJ2-2 provide the parts outside the CDR3, is DTGVSQNPRHKITKRGQNVTFRCDPISEHNRLYWYRQTLGQGPEFLTYFQNEAQLEKSRLLSDRFSAERPKGSFSTLEIQRTEQGDSAMYLCASSFVSRGGDTGELFFGEGSRLTVL.

This clonotype occurred a few times. V is TRBV5-1 and J is TRBJ1-5; 9 nucleotides align to TRBD1. With 4 bases clipped from V and 8 bases from J, the junction kept 10 bases outside the gene matches. This CDR3 comprises 15 residues. Germline values: CDR1 SGHRS, CDR2 YFSETQ. The CDR3 loop is CASSPGQGRNEPQHF. The CDR3, as DNA: TGCGCCAGCAGCCCAGGACAGGGGAGGAATGAGCCCCAGCATTTT.

This clonotype was seen only a few times. The chain recombines TRBV5-1 with TRBJ2-5; D unresolved. The germline V gene has CDR1 SGHRS and CDR2 YFSETQ. This CDR3 spans 14 amino acids. V was clipped by 1 base and J by 2 bases, with 9 bases between them. CDR3 bases: TGCGCCAGCAGCTTGTTCGGCAGTCAAGAGACCCAGTACTTC. This gives the protein CASSLFGSQETQYF.